Reported below is one T cell receptor (beta chain). Its antigen is not identified. The CDR3 has 10 residues. V was shortened by 6 bases and J by 11 bases, with 11 bases between the two germline ends. The germline V gene has CDR1 SGHTS and CDR2 YDEGEE. The data derive from a study of shared clonotypes between healthy human individuals. The assay was immunoSEQ multiplex PCR, and TCRdb's table has in-frame clones only and misses some. This table has a few million clones, 95% appearing once. Notes on the study in general: Between four donors, naive CD4 clonotypes were shared at a level of about 5%. Clonotypes which were not shared had lower generation probabilities than clonotypes that all four donors shared. Memory subsets had estimated richness that was generally smaller than that of naive subsets.

Sequencing was performed on naive CD4+ T cells sorted from blood. As to subset: CD45RA+ positively selected. The TCR originated in a man between 18 and 29 years old in good health. V gene TRBV5-8 combines with J gene TRBJ1-1; D not resolved. The CDR3 is CASIRSWAFF. DNA of the CDR3: TGTGCCAGCATCAGAAGTTGGGCTTTCTTT.